This T cell receptor (beta chain) was identified in a study of T cell responses to AZD1222 COVID-19 vaccine. Clones were sequenced by immunoSEQ multiplex PCR, and TCRdb holds only the in-frame ones, with some missing. Of some 110,000 clones in the sample, 85% to 90% were seen once. Germline V gene sequence: CDR1 SGHTA, CDR2 FQGNSA. This CDR3 spans 15 amino acids. The V gene end was trimmed by 8 bases and the J gene end by 0 bases; junction bases not matched to a gene: 8. On this clone itself: What it recognizes is unknown.

Study-level results: After the peak T cell response, and only then, were repertoires sampled. Clonal diversity was possibly underestimated, and the donors were mostly white British, with more females. Across spike, vaccine-associated CD4 TCRs were found, dominant at 160-218 and 743-854.

The chain couples TRBV7-2 to TRBJ2-3; 7 bases map to TRBD2. The source was peripheral blood, collected on day 0 of AZD1222 vaccination. The source is an adult in good health. CDR3 loop: CASPQSGASTDTQYF. CDR3 DNA: TGTGCCAGCCCACAAAGCGGGGCGAGCACAGATACGCAGTATTTT.